Listed below are T cell receptor beta chains from one sample, sequenced in a study of cytomegalovirus exposure and HLA in healthy donors. The method was immunoSEQ multiplex PCR; TCRdb's version includes in-frame clones alone and lacks a portion of them. The sample includes 150,000 to 160,000 clones, more than 75% of them seen just once. The sample was PBMCs. These TCRs come from a woman aged 40-49 years in good health and CMV-seropositive. The CDR3 runs from the conserved cysteine through the conserved F or W. The D gene is left open where the match is weak. For some rows the clone size is stated as once, few or many, or as a class when expanded; others skip it.

TRBJ2-5	NA	few	16	TRBV5-1	TGCGCCAGCAGCCATCCCACACCGGGTTCGGTGGGGACCCAGTACTTC	CASSHPTPGSVGTQYF
TRBJ2-2	NA	NA	14	TRBV19	TGTGCCAGTAGTTGGCAAACGAACACCGGGGAGCTGTTTTTT	CASSWQTNTGELFF
TRBJ2-7	TRBD1	NA	13	TRBV5-1	TGCGCCAGCAGGGGGACAGAACCCTACGAGCAGTACTTC	CASRGTEPYEQYF
TRBJ2-7	TRBD2	NA	15	TRBV18	TGTGCCAGCTCACCACCGACTAGCAGTGCCTACGAGCAGTACTTC	CASSPPTSSAYEQYF
TRBJ2-3	TRBD2	NA	15	TRBV7-3	TGTGCCAGCAGCAGAAGCGGGAGTCTGACAGATACGCAGTATTTT	CASSRSGSLTDTQYF
TRBJ2-5	NA	once	12	TRBV6-5	TGTGCCAGCCGAGGGGGTAAAGAGACCCAGTACTTC	CASRGGKETQYF
TRBJ2-7	NA	NA	20	TRBV21-1	TGTGCCAGCAGCAAGCGCTCAGATGGACACCAGTCTCCGAATTTCTACGAGCAGTACTTC	CASSKRSDGHQSPNFYEQYF
TRBJ2-1	TRBD2	few	14	TRBV29-1	TGCAGCGTGCGCGGACTAGCGGGAGGAATTGAGCAGTTCTTC	CSVRGLAGGIEQFF
TRBJ2-7	NA	NA	11	TRBV6-1	TGTGCCAGCAGTGAATCTTACGAGCAGTACTTC	CASSESYEQYF
TRBJ2-5	NA	NA	17	TRBV6-1	TGTGCCAGCAGAGAAACTTACAATAGACTAGACCAAGAGACCCAGTACTTC	CASRETYNRLDQETQYF
TRBJ2-3	TRBD2	few	15	TRBV15	TGTGCCACCAGCAGAGATCTAGCGGGAGAGGGTACGCAGTATTTT	CATSRDLAGEGTQYF
TRBJ1-2	TRBD1	NA	13	TRBV7-9	TGTGCCAGCAGCTTAAGACAGGGCGGTGGCTACACCTTC	CASSLRQGGGYTF
TRBJ2-1	TRBD2	NA	15	TRBV11-3	TGTGCCAGCAGCCAGACTAGCGGAGGTTACAATGAGCAGTTCTTC	CASSQTSGGYNEQFF
TRBJ1-5	TRBD1	NA	16	TRBV28	TGTGCCAGCAGTTTCCTTTTAGGGGGCGGCAATCAGCCCCAGCATTTT	CASSFLLGGGNQPQHF
TRBJ2-1	TRBD1	once	13	TRBV7-7	TGTGCTAGCAGCACGGACAGGGACAATGAGCAGTTCTTC	CASSTDRDNEQFF
TRBJ2-3	TRBD1	NA	14	TRBV27	TGTGCCAGCAGTTTGGACCCCGGGACAGGGACGCAGTATTTT	CASSLDPGTGTQYF
TRBJ2-7	TRBD2	NA	15	TRBV27	TGTGCCAGCAGTTCCCCCGGGAGGGGGACCTACGAGCAGTACTTC	CASSSPGRGTYEQYF
TRBJ1-1	TRBD1	NA	15	TRBV5-1	TGCGCCAGCAGCGCCGGACAGGGCCTTACCACTGAAGCTTTCTTT	CASSAGQGLTTEAFF
TRBJ2-1	TRBD2	NA	17	TRBV9	TGTGCCAGCAGCGTAAGGGGACTAGCTGGCTCCTACAATGAGCAGTTCTTC	CASSVRGLAGSYNEQFF
TRBJ1-4	TRBD1	once	16	TRBV5-1	TGCGCCAGCAGCATCCGGGGACAGGGAACTAATGAAAAACTGTTTTTT	CASSIRGQGTNEKLFF
TRBJ2-5	NA	few	13	TRBV30	TGTGCCTGGAGTAAATCCAGAAAAGAGACCCAGTACTTC	CAWSKSRKETQYF
TRBJ2-1	NA	NA	14	TRBV5-1	TGCGCCAGCAGCTTGTCACTAACTGGCAATGAGCAGTTCTTC	CASSLSLTGNEQFF
TRBJ2-3	TRBD2	once	16	TRBV19	TGTGCCAGTAGTGTACCTGGAGGGACTAAGACTAGGGCGCAGTATTTT	CASSVPGGTKTRAQYF
TRBJ2-3	TRBD1	NA	18	TRBV19	TGTGCCAGTAGTACACCGGGACAGGGGTTCCTAAACACAGATACGCAGTATTTT	CASSTPGQGFLNTDTQYF
TRBJ1-1	TRBD1	NA	13	TRBV6-6	TGTGCCAGCAGCCCCGGGACAGAGAGGGTCGCTTTCTTT	CASSPGTERVAFF
TRBJ2-2	NA	NA	13	TRBV29-1	TGCAGCGTTGGAGCGGGGAACACCGGGGAGCTGTTTTTT	CSVGAGNTGELFF
TRBJ1-5	TRBD1	NA	14	TRBV4-1	TGCGCCAGCAGCCAACCAGGGGGCGGGCAGCCCCAGCATTTT	CASSQPGGGQPQHF
TRBJ2-5	TRBD2	NA	17	TRBV5-1	TGCGCCAGCAGCTCCTCTGGGGCCCGGGGAGGGAAAGAGACCCAGTACTTC	CASSSSGARGGKETQYF
TRBJ2-7	TRBD1	NA	16	TRBV9	TGTGCCAGCAGCAAATTAGGGGGACAGGCGCGCATAGAGCAGTACTTC	CASSKLGGQARIEQYF
TRBJ1-5	TRBD1	NA	15	TRBV10-1	TGCGCCAGCAGGAGACAGGGAGGTCGCAATCAGCCCCAGCATTTT	CASRRQGGRNQPQHF
TRBJ1-1	TRBD1	NA	16	TRBV2	TGTGCCAGCAGTCTATACGGTCGACAGGGCAACACTGAAGCTTTCTTT	CASSLYGRQGNTEAFF
TRBJ2-3	NA	NA	13	TRBV7-9	TGTGCCAGCAGCTCGGGATCTACAGATACGCAGTATTTT	CASSSGSTDTQYF
TRBJ2-2	TRBD2	NA	15	TRBV27	TGTGCCAGCAGACGCAGGGAGGGACTAGCCGGGGAGCTGTTTTTT	CASRRREGLAGELFF
TRBJ1-6	NA	NA	15	TRBV6-5	TGTGCCAGCTGGGCGGGCAACAGCCCCATGGGTCCCCTCCACTTT	CASWAGNSPMGPLHF
TRBJ2-1	TRBD2	NA	16	TRBV4-1	TGCGCCAGCAGCTCCTCCTCGGGGGGAGCCTACAATGAGCAGTTCTTC	CASSSSSGGAYNEQFF
TRBJ1-1	NA	NA	21	TRBV19	TGTGCCAGTATGGCCACCCCGCCCGGGGGGCGCGGTTTTATGGTGGACACTGAAGCTTTCTTT	CASMATPPGGRGFMVDTEAFF
TRBJ2-3	TRBD1	NA	15	TRBV7-9	TGTGCCAGCAGCTTAGGACAGGGGCGCACAGATACGCAGTATTTT	CASSLGQGRTDTQYF
TRBJ2-1	NA	few	15	TRBV2	TGTGCCAGCAGTGGCGGGACAGCCCTCGGGCATGAGCAGTTCTTC	CASSGGTALGHEQFF
TRBJ2-1	NA	NA	13	TRBV4-2	TGTGCCGTGGGGGCTAGCGGTAACAATGAGCAGTTCTTC	CAVGASGNNEQFF
TRBJ1-5	TRBD1	NA	14	TRBV6-1	TGTGCCAGCAACAGGGACAGGAGCAATCAGCCCCAGCATTTT	CASNRDRSNQPQHF
TRBJ1-4	TRBD1	few	15	TRBV29-1	TGCAGCGTCGCCGAGACAGGGGGCCGAACTGAAAAACTGTTTTTT	CSVAETGGRTEKLFF
TRBJ1-4	NA	NA	17	TRBV9	TGTGCCCCCAAGGGGCAGACAAAATGTATCACTAATGAAAAACTGTTTTTT	CAPKGQTKCITNEKLFF
TRBJ2-5	TRBD2	NA	14	TRBV18	TGTGCCAGCTCACCCGGCGGGGGGCAAGAGACCCAGTACTTC	CASSPGGGQETQYF
TRBJ2-7	TRBD1	NA	17	TRBV4-2	TGTGCCAGCAGCCAACCCGCAACCCGGGACAGGGACTACGAGCAGTACTTC	CASSQPATRDRDYEQYF
TRBJ2-7	TRBD1	NA	17	TRBV19	TGTGCCAGTAGCGCACGGACAGGTACAATCTTGTCCTACGAGCAGTACTTC	CASSARTGTILSYEQYF
TRBJ1-4	NA	once	14	TRBV6-6	TGTGCCAGCAGTCGGAATGGGGCAGGGGAAAAACTGTTTTTT	CASSRNGAGEKLFF
TRBJ2-7	TRBD2	NA	15	TRBV5-6	TGTGCCAGCAGCTTGGGGAGACTAGCGAGTAACGAGCAGTACTTC	CASSLGRLASNEQYF
TRBJ1-3	NA	NA	14	TRBV6-5	TGTGCCAGCAGCCCGGAGAGCTCTGGAAACACCATATATTTT	CASSPESSGNTIYF
TRBJ2-1	NA	NA	15	TRBV5-1	TGCGCCAGCAGCTCCTCGGACTGGCCAGCGGATGAGCAGTTCTTC	CASSSSDWPADEQFF
TRBJ2-3	TRBD1	NA	15	TRBV5-1	TGCGCCAGCAGCTTGGGGGACAGGGAGGACGATACGCAGTATTTT	CASSLGDREDDTQYF
TRBJ2-3	NA	NA	15	TRBV7-9	TGTGCCAGCAGCTTAAGCAGGGGTGGCACAGATACGCAGTATTTT	CASSLSRGGTDTQYF
TRBJ1-1	TRBD1	NA	14	TRBV2	TGTGCCAGCAGTTCTCGACAGGGTGTCACTGAAGCTTTCTTT	CASSSRQGVTEAFF
TRBJ2-7	NA	NA	13	TRBV11-2	TGTGCCAGCAGCTTACAGACAGCCTACGAGCAGTACTTC	CASSLQTAYEQYF
TRBJ2-1	NA	NA	13	TRBV30	TGTGCCTGGAGTGTATTCAGGGCCAATGAGCAGTTCTTC	CAWSVFRANEQFF
TRBJ2-7	TRBD1	NA	15	TRBV10-2	TGCGCCAGCAGTGAGTCGAACAGGGGGGTTTACGAGCAGTACTTC	CASSESNRGVYEQYF